Below are 2 T cell receptor beta chains sequenced from a single sample in a study of breast tumors, draining lymph nodes, adjacent tissues (dated by TCRdb to 2016 to 2017). Library preparation used multiplex PCR. The sequencing machine was an Illumina HiSeq 2000. TCRdb cleaned the public reads at Q25 with fastp, built clones with MiXCR and kept in-frame beta chains. When rows share a CDR3 protein, they turn into one entry using the most common DNA and genes. The sample table records fewer than 200,000 distinct CDR3 sequences; roughly 30% of these occur just once. The leading ten clones occupy about 4.5% of the sample. Lymph node samples were obtained from the axillary draining lymph nodes of breast cancer patients. The material sequenced was axillary lymph node tissue. The receptors here all came from a female donor with breast cancer. Some clones in this sample may be carry-over from other donors' samples.

This clonotype was recorded many times. The gene calls are TRBV7-3 and TRBJ2-5; 7 bases are shared with TRBD2. The CDR3 runs 13 residues. Germline V gene data show CDR1 as SGHTA and CDR2 as FQGTGA. J gave up 4 bases and V 5 bases, and 4 bases lay outside the gene matches. The CDR3 is CASSPGLGETQYF. CDR3 in DNA: TGTGCCAGCAGCCCCGGACTAGGAGAGACCCAGTACTTC.

This clonotype is a singleton in its sample. The junction does not match germline at one end; this may be a read error. V usage is TRBV10-3 and J usage is TRBJ2-3, with 9 bases that match TRBD1. The germline V gene has CDR1 ENHRY and CDR2 SYGVKD. The CDR3 runs to 15 residues. For the CDR3, the DNA is TGTGCCACCAGTGGTCCGGGACAGGGAACCGATACGCAGTATTTT. Translating it yields CATSGPGQGTDTQYF.